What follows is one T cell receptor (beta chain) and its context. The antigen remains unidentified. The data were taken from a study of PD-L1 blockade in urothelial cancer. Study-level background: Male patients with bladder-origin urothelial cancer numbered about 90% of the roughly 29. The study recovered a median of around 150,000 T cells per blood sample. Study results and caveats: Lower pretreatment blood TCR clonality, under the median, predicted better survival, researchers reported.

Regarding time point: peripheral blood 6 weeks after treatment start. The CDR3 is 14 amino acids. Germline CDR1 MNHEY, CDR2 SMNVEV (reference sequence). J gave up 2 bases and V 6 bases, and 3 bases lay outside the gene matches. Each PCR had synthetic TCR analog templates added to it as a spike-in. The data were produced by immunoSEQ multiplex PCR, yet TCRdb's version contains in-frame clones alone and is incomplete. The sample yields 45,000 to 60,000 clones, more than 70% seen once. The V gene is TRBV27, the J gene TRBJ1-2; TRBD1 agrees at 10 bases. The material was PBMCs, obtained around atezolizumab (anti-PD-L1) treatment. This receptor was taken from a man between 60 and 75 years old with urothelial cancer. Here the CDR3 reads CASRRTGGNYGYTF. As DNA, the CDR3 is TGTGCCAGCAGAAGGACAGGGGGAAACTATGGCTACACCTTC.